These 27 T cell receptor beta chains originate from one sample sequenced in a study of PD-L1 blockade in urothelial cancer. Profiled with immunoSEQ multiplex PCR; TCRdb holds only in-frame clones, not every one. This table holds almost 90,000 clones, 84% found once. Time point: pretreatment peripheral blood. This material consisted of PBMCs, taken around atezolizumab (anti-PD-L1) treatment. Receptors were obtained from a man in his 60s with urothelial cancer.

The sample holds one count of this clone. The chain links TRBV11-2 to TRBJ2-7; 8 bases agree with TRBD1. This CDR3 comprises 14 residues. The germline V gene has CDR1 SGHAT and CDR2 FQNNGV. Trimming took 4 bases from V and 3 from J; bases not matched to a gene: 5. The CDR3 loop reads CASSSGTGFYEQYF. In nucleotides, the CDR3 is TGTGCCAGCAGCTCCGGGACAGGTTTCTACGAGCAGTACTTC.

The CDR3, as DNA: TGTGCCAGCAGATTGGACAGGGACCCGGGGCAGCCCCAGCATTTT. It translates to CASRLDRDPGQPQHF. The chain is built from TRBV6-1 and TRBJ1-5; 8 nucleotides line up with TRBD1. The CDR3 runs 15 residues. The trim removed 6 bases at V and 7 bases at J, leaving 11 bases unmatched. CDR1 is MNHNS and CDR2 is SASEGT in the germline V gene.

This clone was picked up a small number of times. J is TRBJ1-1 and V is TRBV29-1; possible D gene TRBD1, 6 bases. Germline assignment: CDR1 SQVTM and CDR2 ANQGSEA. V lost 5 bases, J lost 7 bases, and 17 bases lay in between. The CDR3 consists of 13 residues. CDR3 amino acids: CSVQGFIFGEAFF. CDR3 nucleotide sequence: TGCAGCGTTCAGGGGTTTATCTTTGGTGAAGCTTTCTTT. The full variable domain, in which reference TRBV29-1 and TRBJ1-1 provide the parts outside the CDR3, is SAVISQKPSRDICQRGTSLTIQCQVDSQVTMMFWYRQQPGQSLTLIATANQGSEATYESGFVIDKFPISRPNLTFSTLTVSNMSPEDSSIYLCSVQGFIFGEAFFGQGTRLTVV.

This clone was counted a few times. The chain employs TRBV19 and TRBJ2-2, with 14 bases identical to TRBD2. Germline loops: CDR1 LNHDA, CDR2 SQIVND (reference sequence). This CDR3 has 16 residues. V was clipped by 9 bases and J by 7 bases; unmatched bases: 10. The CDR3 nucleotides read TGTGCCAGCGTGGGACTAGCGGGAGCGTATAGCGGGGAGCTGTTTTTT. Translating it yields CASVGLAGAYSGELFF.

This chain uses TRBV2 with TRBJ1-1, with D unclear. The germline CDR1 and CDR2 sequences are SNHLY and FYNNEI. V gave up 1 base and J gave up 1 base, with 10 bases separating them. This CDR3 has 15 amino acids. CDR3 DNA: TGTGCCAGCAGTGAAGTAACGGGAAAGAACACTGAAGCTTTCTTT. Translated: CASSEVTGKNTEAFF.

The V gene is TRBV10-3, the J gene TRBJ1-1, with 7 positions matching TRBD1. V lost 4 bases and J lost 6; bases outside the gene matches: 8. In germline, CDR1 is ENHRY, CDR2 SYGVKD. The CDR3 extends over 14 amino acids. The CDR3 here is CAISGGGDSPEAFF. CDR3 nucleotide sequence: TGTGCCATCAGTGGGGGTGGGGACAGTCCTGAAGCTTTCTTT.

The V and J genes are TRBV30 and TRBJ1-2; D gene ambiguous. Trimming cost V 5 bases and J 8 bases, with 9 bases left between them. This CDR3 has 10 amino acids. CDR1 and CDR2 from the germline V gene are GTSNPN and SVGIG (reference sequence). The DNA for the CDR3 is TGTGCCTGGCGGGAGAACGGCTACACCTTC. Translation: CAWRENGYTF.

The chain employs TRBV7-2 and TRBJ1-5; D gene ambiguous. V lost 1 base, J lost 7 bases, and 8 bases lay in between. Germline CDR1 and CDR2: SGHTA and FQGNSA. This CDR3 comprises 13 residues. The DNA for the CDR3 is TGTGCCAGCAGCTTAGAGGCGAGGCAGCCCCAGCATTTT. It is translated as CASSLEARQPQHF.

J is TRBJ1-2 and V is TRBV19, with 8 positions matching TRBD1. J gave up 4 bases and V 10 bases, and 14 bases lay outside the gene matches. CDR1 and CDR2 (germline): LNHDA, SQIVND (reference sequence). This CDR3 comprises 15 residues. The CDR3 nucleotides are TGTGCCACCGGGACAGGAAGGCCTGGCGGCTATGGCTACACCTTC. This codes for CATGTGRPGGYGYTF.

This chain links TRBV4-3 with TRBJ2-5; the match to TRBD2 covers 8 bases. J was trimmed by 4 bases and V by 0 bases; bases with no gene match: 10. Germline V gives CDR1 LGHNA, CDR2 YSLEER. This CDR3 is 17 amino acids long. The CDR3: CASSQDFGAGGGETQYF. DNA for the CDR3: TGCGCCAGCAGCCAAGATTTCGGGGCGGGAGGAGGAGAGACCCAGTACTTC.

This chain uses TRBV7-9 with TRBJ1-1; 7 nucleotides match TRBD1. The CDR3 has 15 residues. Per germline, CDR1 SEHNR and CDR2 FQNEAQ (reference sequence). The V and J ends lost 5 bases and 1 base, in that order; junction bases with no gene match: 7. The CDR3 is CASSRQGHTNTEAFF. CDR3 sequence (DNA): TGTGCCAGCAGCCGACAGGGACACACGAACACTGAAGCTTTCTTT.

The chain combines TRBV5-4 with TRBJ1-1; TRBD1 agrees at 9 bases. The V gene end was trimmed by 4 bases and the J gene end by 4 bases; junction bases not matched to a gene: 5. Germline loops: CDR1 SGHNT, CDR2 YYREEE (reference sequence). The CDR3 consists of 14 residues. The CDR3 is CASSRDRVATEAFF. Here the CDR3 DNA reads TGTGCCAGCAGCCGGGACAGGGTGGCCACTGAAGCTTTCTTT.

The chain links TRBV4-2 to TRBJ2-2; the match to TRBD1 covers 7 bases. This CDR3 has 15 residues. Germline values: CDR1 LGHNA, CDR2 YNFKEQ. The V gene end was trimmed by 5 bases and the J gene end by 2 bases; junction bases not matched to a gene: 5. In DNA form, the CDR3 reads TGTGCCAGCAGCAGACAGGGTGGCAACACCGGGGAGCTGTTTTTT. Translating it yields CASSRQGGNTGELFF.

The V and J genes are TRBV7-7 and TRBJ2-1; 9 bases are a match to TRBD2. Germline V gene sequence: CDR1 SSHAT, CDR2 FNYEAQ (reference sequence). CDR3 size: 14 residues. Germline trimming cut 5 bases from V and 8 bases from J; bases unmatched to any gene: 7. CDR3 loop: CASSAGGPLYEQFF. The DNA of the CDR3 is TGTGCCAGCAGCGCGGGAGGGCCGCTCTATGAGCAGTTCTTC. The full variable domain, rest sourced from reference TRBV7-7 and TRBJ2-1, is GAGVSQSPRYKVTKRGQDVTLRCDPISSHATLYWYQQALGQGPEFLTYFNYEAQPDKSGLPSDRFSAERPEGSISTLTIQRTEQRDSAMYRCASSAGGPLYEQFFGPGTRLTVL.

V is TRBV9 and J is TRBJ1-2; D is ambiguous. With 0 bases removed from V and 3 bases from J, the gap between germline ends came to 15 bases. This CDR3 spans 16 amino acids. The germline CDR1 and CDR2 sequences are SGDLS and YYNGEE. The CDR3 here is CASSVDGGQSDYGYTF. In nucleotides, the CDR3 is TGTGCCAGCAGCGTAGACGGAGGGCAATCTGACTATGGCTACACCTTC. Complete variable domain (other parts from reference TRBV9 and TRBJ1-2): DSGVTQTPKHLITATGQRVTLRCSPRSGDLSVYWYQQSLDQGLQFLIQYYNGEERAKGNILERFSAQQFPDLHSELNLSSLELGDSALYFCASSVDGGQSDYGYTFGSGTRLTVV.

The rearrangement uses TRBV10-1 and TRBJ2-7; D unresolved. The CDR3 loop spans 8 amino acids. Germline lookup yields CDR1 WNHNN and CDR2 SYGVQD (reference sequence). Trimming stripped 10 bases from V and 5 bases from J, with 3 bases between. CDR3 sequence: CAINEQYF. CDR3 nucleotide sequence: TGCGCCATTAACGAGCAGTACTTC.

The rearrangement joins TRBV2 to TRBJ1-2, with 8 bases identical to TRBD1. CDR1 is SNHLY, CDR2 FYNNEI, per germline. The V gene end was trimmed by 4 bases and the J gene end by 1 base; junction bases not matched to a gene: 5. The CDR3 is made up of 15 amino acids. The DNA of the CDR3 is TGTGCCAGCAGTGTCCAGGGACAGGTTAACTATGGCTACACCTTC. It translates to CASSVQGQVNYGYTF.

This rearrangement joins TRBV19 to TRBJ1-1; 8 positions match TRBD1. Germline CDR1 reads LNHDA; CDR2 reads SQIVND (reference sequence). V shed 1 base and J 0 bases; nucleotides not matched to a gene: 13. This CDR3 region has 19 residues. The CDR3 here is CASSIGLGQGARVNTEAFF. The CDR3 DNA is TGTGCCAGTAGTATAGGTTTGGGGCAGGGGGCGAGGGTGAACACTGAAGCTTTCTTT.

This clone appeared once. The chain joins TRBV19 to TRBJ2-7, with TRBD1 as a possible D gene (6 bases). From germline, CDR1 is LNHDA and CDR2 SQIVND (reference sequence). The CDR3 is 14 residues long. Trimming pared 6 bases from V and 2 bases from J, leaving 14 bases between. In nucleotides, the CDR3 is TGTGCCAGTAGGTCGACAGGAGACACCTACGAGCAGTACTTC. Amino acids: CASRSTGDTYEQYF.

The chain has TRBV5-4 and TRBJ2-7; 10 positions match TRBD1. The trim removed 0 bases at V and 6 bases at J, leaving 6 bases unmatched. The CDR3 is 15 residues long. Germline V gives CDR1 SGHNT, CDR2 YYREEE (reference sequence). The CDR3 DNA follows: TGTGCCAGCAGCTTGGCCGGGACAGGGGCTCGCGAGCAGTACTTC. This gives the protein CASSLAGTGAREQYF. The variable domain in full, with the rest retrieved from reference TRBV5-4 and TRBJ2-7, is ETGVTQSPTHLIKTRGQQVTLRCSSQSGHNTVSWYQQALGQGPQFIFQYYREEENGRGNFPPRFSGLQFPNYSSELNVNALELDDSALYLCASSLAGTGAREQYFGPGTRLTVT.

The chain recombines TRBV4-1 with TRBJ1-2; tentative D call: TRBD1 (6 bases). CDR3 length: 14 amino acids. V dropped 8 bases and J dropped 6 bases, with 19 bases sitting between them. Germline assignment: CDR1 MGHRA and CDR2 YSYEKL. CDR3 nucleotides: TGCGCCAGCGTTGACCAGGCAGGGGCAGATGGCTACACCTTC. Encoded protein: CASVDQAGADGYTF.

For this clone: At one of its ends the junction is not consistent with the germline gene, which may arise from a read error. The V call is TRBV9, the J call TRBJ2-3, with 7 bases that match TRBD2. Per germline, CDR1 SGDLS and CDR2 YYNGEE. The CDR3 spans 16 residues. The CDR3 is CASSVGSGTLADTQYF. CDR3 nucleotides: TGTGCCAGCAGTGTAGGGAGCGGGACCCTCGCAGATACGCAGTATTTT.

The CDR3 DNA is TGTGCCAGCAGCTGGGGCCGGGACAGGGCAACCGGGGAGCTGTTTTTT. This sequence encodes CASSWGRDRATGELFF. This chain links TRBV5-4 with TRBJ2-2; 9 positions match TRBD1. Germline V gives CDR1 SGHNT, CDR2 YYREEE (reference sequence). This CDR3 is 16 amino acids long. After removal of 3 bases from V and 5 bases from J, the junction contained 8 bases not matched to a gene.

The chain links TRBV19 to TRBJ1-1; no reliable D call. The germline V gene has CDR1 LNHDA and CDR2 SQIVND (reference sequence). The CDR3 is 13 amino acids. Trimming took off 4 bases at V and 6 bases at J, with 12 bases between the two ends. In DNA, the CDR3 is TGTGCCAGTAGTAACGGAGGGCCGGCTGAAGCTTTCTTT. This encodes CASSNGGPAEAFF.

The gene calls are TRBV28 and TRBJ2-7; no definite D call. CDR1 and CDR2 from the germline V gene are MDHEN and SYDVKM. The CDR3 has 12 residues. Trimming pared 2 bases from V and 7 bases from J, leaving 9 bases between. Here the CDR3 DNA reads TGTGCCAGCAGTTTAACCCAGTATGAGCAGTACTTC. This translates into CASSLTQYEQYF.

This rearrangement joins TRBV5-1 to TRBJ2-5, with 10 bases matching TRBD2. The CDR3 consists of 16 residues. In germline, CDR1 is SGHRS, CDR2 YFSETQ. The ends lost 2 bases at V and 5 bases at J; junction bases unmatched: 9. The CDR3 is CASSLPSGGAQETQYF. CDR3 sequence (DNA): TGCGCCAGCAGCTTACCCAGCGGGGGGGCCCAGGAGACCCAGTACTTC. Using reference TRBV5-1 and TRBJ2-5 for the parts outside the CDR3, the full variable domain is KAGVTQTPRYLIKTRGQQVTLSCSPISGHRSVSWYQQTPGQGLQFLFEYFSETQRNKGNFPGRFSGRQFSNSRSEMNVSTLELGDSALYLCASSLPSGGAQETQYFGPGTRLLVL.

The chain has TRBV18 and TRBJ2-3, with 12 bases fitting TRBD2. The length of the CDR3 is 15 residues. Germline V gene lookup returns CDR1 KGHSH and CDR2 LQKENI. After removal of 6 bases from V and 4 bases from J, the junction contained 5 bases not matched to a gene. CDR3 coding DNA: TGTGCCAGCTCGACTAGCGGGAGAGTCGCAGATACGCAGTATTTT. Its translation is CASSTSGRVADTQYF.